This entry lists 11 T cell receptor beta chains sequenced from one sample in a study of blood T cell repertoires in COVID-19. The data were produced by immunoSEQ multiplex PCR, yet TCRdb's version contains in-frame clones alone and is incomplete. The sample shows 120,000 to 150,000 clones, roughly 84% of them seen only once. Sequencing was performed on peripheral blood. These receptors were obtained from a woman aged 45 to 65 in a cohort sampled during active or convalescent COVID-19.

The CDR3 protein is CASGSRETQYF. The CDR3 region has the DNA TGTGCTAGTGGTTCCCGTGAGACCCAGTACTTC. The chain couples TRBV12-5 to TRBJ2-5; no clear D gene. Trimming removed 4 bases at V and 5 bases at J, with 5 bases between. This CDR3 comprises 11 residues. Germline V lookup: CDR1 LGHNT, CDR2 FRNRAP.

CDR3 sequence: CASSEYDSSNYGYTF. DNA for the CDR3: TGTGCCAGCAGTGAATATGACAGTTCCAACTATGGCTACACCTTC. The genes are TRBV25-1 and TRBJ1-2; D may be TRBD1 (5 bases). Germline loops: CDR1 MGHDK, CDR2 SYGVNS. The CDR3 covers 15 residues. V lost 0 bases and J lost 2, with 10 bases in between.

V and J are TRBV3-1 (or the pseudogene TRBV3-2) and TRBJ1-2; D not certain. CDR1 and CDR2 from the germline V gene are LGHDT and YNNKEL (reference sequence). The CDR3 is 12 amino acids. V lost 1 base and J 8 bases, leaving 8 bases between the germline ends. Here the CDR3 DNA reads TGTGCCAGCAGCCAAGCCAATAGCGGCTACACCTTC. It translates to CASSQANSGYTF.

This chain uses TRBV12-5 with TRBJ2-2, with D uncertain. Germline V gene lookup returns CDR1 LGHNT and CDR2 FRNRAP. V was cut by 2 bases and J by 2 bases, with 9 bases left in between. The CDR3 has 15 residues. The CDR3 spells CASGLSSGNTGELFF. The CDR3 DNA is TGTGCTAGTGGTTTGTCGTCGGGTAACACCGGGGAGCTGTTTTTT.

This clone has more than one count but fewer than ten. This chain uses TRBV12-5 with TRBJ2-7, with 7 bases aligning to TRBD1. In germline, CDR1 is LGHNT, CDR2 FRNRAP. J gave up 4 bases and V 6 bases, and 6 bases lay outside the gene matches. The CDR3 contains 13 residues. DNA for the CDR3: TGTGCTAGTGGACGGGACAGCAAATACGAGCAGTACTTC. It codes for CASGRDSKYEQYF. Full variable domain (remainder filled in from reference TRBV12-5 and TRBJ2-7): DARVTQTPRHKVTEMGQEVTMRCQPILGHNTVFWYRQTMMQGLELLAYFRNRAPLDDSGMPKDRFSAEMPDATLATLKIQPSEPRDSAVYFCASGRDSKYEQYFGPGTRLTVT.

The chain recombines TRBV6-2 or TRBV6-3 with TRBJ2-5; 12 bases agree with TRBD1. The CDR3 runs 18 residues. J was trimmed by 3 bases and V by 2 bases; bases with no gene match: 10. Germline CDR1 reads MNHEY; CDR2 reads SVGEGT. The CDR3 loop is CASSYRSSGTGGEETQYF. In DNA, the CDR3 is TGTGCCAGCAGTTACCGATCATCGGGGACAGGGGGCGAAGAGACCCAGTACTTC.

This clone was counted a single time. V is TRBV4-1 and J is TRBJ2-5; 8 nucleotides align to TRBD2. Germline-derived CDR1 and CDR2 are MGHRA and YSYEKL. Losses at the gene ends were 1 base for V and 5 bases for J; bases not matched to a gene: 6. The CDR3 length is 15 residues. DNA for the CDR3: TGCGCCAGCAGCCAAGCGAGCGGGGGCTGGGAGACCCAGTACTTC. This translates into CASSQASGGWETQYF.

The V call is TRBV9, the J call TRBJ2-2, with 7 bases that match TRBD2. V lost 2 bases to trimming and J lost 2 bases; unmatched junction nucleotides: 3. The CDR3 runs to 15 residues. Germline CDR1 and CDR2: SGDLS and YYNGEE. The CDR3 spells CASSVAGLNTGELFF. The CDR3 DNA sequence: TGTGCCAGCAGCGTGGCGGGACTAAACACCGGGGAGCTGTTTTTT.

This chain links TRBV3-1 (or the pseudogene TRBV3-2) with TRBJ2-7; TRBD1 aligns across 7 bases. The CDR3 loop spans 15 amino acids. Germline V CDR1 and CDR2: LGHDT, YNNKEL (reference sequence). The V and J ends lost 4 bases and 0 bases, in that order; junction bases with no gene match: 6. The CDR3 spells CASSPAQGSSYEQYF. The DNA of the CDR3 is TGTGCCAGCAGCCCAGCACAGGGGAGCTCCTACGAGCAGTACTTC.

CDR3 in amino acids: CASSPPPLAGSSYEQYF. The CDR3 DNA reads as TGTGCCAGTAGCCCCCCACCACTAGCGGGGAGCTCCTACGAGCAGTACTTC. V is TRBV19 and J is TRBJ2-7, with 10 nucleotides matching TRBD2. This CDR3 is built from 17 residues. The V gene's germline CDR1 is LNHDA and CDR2 SQIVND (reference sequence). Germline trimming cut 6 bases from V and 0 bases from J; bases unmatched to any gene: 11.

The rearrangement uses TRBV7-8 and TRBJ2-5; the D is unclear. Per the germline V gene, CDR1 is SGHVS and CDR2 is FQNEAQ. The CDR3 runs 12 residues. Trimming removed 1 base from V and 5 bases from J, with 5 bases in between. The chain's CDR3 is CASSLVRETQYF. CDR3 bases: TGTGCCAGCAGCTTAGTCCGGGAGACCCAGTACTTC.